This T cell receptor (beta chain) was profiled in a study of cytomegalovirus exposure and HLA in healthy donors (dated by TCRdb to the late 2010s). Describing the broader study: According to an earlier analysis of around 600 of the donors, some 180 million T cells yielded 117 million unique TCR beta sequences and 276 Gb of sequence data. Donor age, sex, ethnicity and CMV serostatus were compiled together with the repertoire data. Besides the first cohort of 500 to 700 subjects, a separate validation cohort made up of over 100 different subjects was used. The study was designed to test whether signatures of past pathogen exposure could be identified by cataloging public T cell receptors. Every discovery cohort repertoire had been produced on one sequencing platform. In a later genetic analysis, genome-wide SNP genotypes for about 55% of the 666 donors were used, and that subset was treated as a discovery cohort. The genetic ancestry cluster associated with self-reported Caucasian donors included about 81% of the roughly 400 genotyped donors. A later analysis re-examined previously published TCR beta repertoires from 500 to 700 donors and added high-resolution HLA genotyping to investigate patterns of TCR occurrence. About five DR-DQ haplotypes were treated as single units for association and clustering because of strong linkage in the cohort. An early release covering roughly 600 HLA-typed donors comprised about 290 gigabases of sequencing data and approximately 80 million unique TCR sequences. The number of donors typed differed by locus, with 629-630 for A, B, C, DRB1 and DQB1, 522 for DQA1, approximately 570 for DPA1, and around 460 for DPB1. In the later analysis, no new phenotypic data were used to find candidate immune exposures; instead, reliance was placed on TCR beta sequences and their occurrence across donors. The study profiled the T cell repertoires of under 700 subjects by immunosequencing and related them to cytomegalovirus serostatus. In an earlier analysis of 500 to 650 of the donors, high-throughput TCR beta sequencing was used to judge whether each TCR beta V gene segment behaved as functional or pseudogenic. High-throughput TCR immunosequencing, statistical association of individual TCRs with disease status, and machine learning were combined to predict cytomegalovirus infection status. Both class I and class II loci were covered by HLA typing, at four-digit resolution. On average, roughly 250,000 unique TCR beta nucleotide sequences were sequenced per donor among 300 to 500 genotyped donors of the cohort, with approximately 18% of those sequences being non-productive. What the research found in general, with its limitations: Compared with equally common non-associated chains, HLA-associated TCR beta chains in a later analysis were more clonally expanded and had lower generation probabilities. The 87-base-pair reads could not distinguish some IMGT-functional V segments, including TRBV6-2 and TRBV6-3, so those segments were excluded. In both the original and validation cohorts, the classifier was reported to diagnose cytomegalovirus status with high specificity and sensitivity. Three of the identified cytomegalovirus-associated TCR beta chains were confirmed in vitro to be specific for cytomegalovirus antigens. A later analysis found that TCR association rates varied across HLA loci, with DRB1 alleles showing the most associated TCRs and HLA-C alleles the fewest. In a later analysis, some 17,000 TCR beta sequences were associated with specific HLA alleles at a false discovery rate of 0.05. In the study, some 160 TCR beta chains were listed as associated with cytomegalovirus. The only immune exposure information available for the cohort was CMV serostatus. Broadly in line with IMGT annotations, most TCR beta V segments showed up in productive rearrangements about 87% or about 30% of the time in an earlier analysis of around 600 of the donors. Sequencing depth was assumed to be roughly uniform across donors in the presence/absence analyses, though that assumption may not hold. A further reported finding was that TCR beta sequences accurately predicted the HLA-A and HLA-B alleles for most subjects in the first cohort. A later genetic analysis reported fewer N-insertions in productive TCRs among donors in an Asian-associated ancestry cluster than the roughly 690-donor mean. In a later analysis, several top co-occurrence clusters were reported to appear linked to parvovirus B19, influenza, CMV and Epstein-Barr virus. This cohort had only TCR beta chains sequenced, and the lack of alpha or paired-chain data limited which features could be detected. Most TCR sequences were observed very rarely across donors, whereas some public TCRs were present in many individuals. HLA typing was unavailable for some donors at each locus, so association tests used only the typed subset. According to the authors, the approach could potentially be generalized to other disease states and immunological phenotypes. The sequencing pipeline was judged likely to have produced a cluster of highly shared sequence variants as a technical artifact. When HLA alleles, especially DR and DQ, strongly co-occurred, attributing TCR associations to individual alleles was difficult. An association between a missense DCLRE1C variant and V-gene and J-gene trimming of TCR beta chains was found in a later genetic analysis and replicated in an independent cohort. Because counts were too low, roughly 16 rarely observed V segments, including chromosome 9 orphons, were left out of the earlier analysis of roughly 600 of the donors. In a later analysis, most CMV-associated TCR beta chains were found to appear HLA-restricted, with HLA associations seemingly driven largely by CMV exposure. Linkage disequilibrium might explain the correlated functional status among segregating V segments, but an unknown experimental factor could not be ruled out.

About this clone: Its antigen has not been determined. One base away there is no much larger clone; base qualities are not given.

Receptor libraries were prepared by the immunoSEQ multiplex PCR assay. The multiplex PCR relied on a mix of 60 forward primers for TCR Vbeta segments and 13 reverse primers for TCR Jbeta segments. A multiplex PCR assay on genomic DNA amplified the CDR3 region of rearranged TCR beta genes. The amplified TCR beta libraries were sequenced on the Illumina HiSeq System as 87-base-pair reads. As for the original processing: A later analysis counted around 72 million unique TCR beta chains across the 670 or so repertoires, and around 9.9 million of these chains were shared by at least two donors. Raw reads were error-corrected and collapsed into unique sequences by a nearest-neighbor algorithm in which closely related sequences were merged to remove PCR and sequencing errors. CDR3 sequences were aligned to IMGT reference sequences to assign V, D and J gene segments. For a sequence to be retained, a match of at least six nucleotides to both a V gene segment and a J gene segment was required. Rearrangements were called productive when the CDR3 lacked stop codons and stayed in frame with V and J; all others were non-productive. CDR3 was defined according to IMGT convention as the region running from the second conserved V-encoded cysteine to the conserved J-encoded phenylalanine. Sequences without an unambiguous match to a single V gene segment were excluded from the earlier analysis of 450 to 750 of the donors. In an earlier analysis of about 590 of the donors, a V segment was called functional when productive rearrangements were above 56.7%, and segregating when the standard deviation between donors exceeded 5%. A statistical classification framework was built to diagnose cytomegalovirus status from the catalog of TCR beta chain sequences. In a later analysis, V and J genes were assigned by comparing TCR nucleotide sequences against IMGT/GENE-DB human TR gene sequences. Using the TCRdist pipeline, a later analysis assigned CDR3 sequences along with most-parsimonious VDJ recombination scenarios. In a later analysis, each TCR beta chain was defined by its CDR3 amino acid sequence together with its V-gene family, and reads without a unique V-gene family were excluded. In a later analysis, approximately 590 highly shared, low-generation-probability nucleotide sequences were removed to address suspected cross-contamination and a sequencing artifact. A later analysis calculated a clonal expansion index for each public chain from normalized within-repertoire ranks of inferred template counts. Generation probabilities in a later analysis came from a VDJ recombination model fitted to out-of-frame rearrangements, and those results were checked against IGoR. In a later analysis, hypergeometric tests were used to score TCR-TCR, TCR-HLA and TCR-CMV co-occurrence, with a repertoire-size bias correction applied to TCR pairs. To estimate false discovery rates, a later analysis permuted the HLA or CMV assignments 20 times. In a later analysis, co-occurring TCRs were grouped using DBSCAN, and TCRdist sequence similarity was added for clustering within HLA-allele-positive subsets. Repertoires with fewer than 30,000 or more than 120,000 public chains were left out of co-occurrence clustering, as were a few repertoires with anomalous nucleotide sharing. TCRdb took over this immuneACCESS table, retaining in-frame rearrangements with V and J assigned. Such tables are incomplete; in checked studies, under half of the missing clones stem from an unresolved V gene, and the remainder is unexplained. That table furnishes V, J and clone size, whereas the DNA furnished D and trimming. The sample yields around 130,000 clones; 8.5% to 9% were counted once. The top ten hold around 6% of the sample.

V drops 4 bases and J drops 3 bases, leaving 15 bases in between. The CDR3, cysteine through phenylalanine, is 15 amino acids long. The DNA shown is the 45-base CDR3, in frame from base 1. Based on the germline V gene, the CDR1 and CDR2 sequences are MDHEN and SYDVKM. The cohort consisted of 650 to 700 healthy bone marrow donors. At the time of sampling, every cohort member was nominally healthy, though immune exposures that went unrecorded were likely present. The donor tested CMV seropositive, placing the donor among the roughly 300 seropositive members of the cohort. Each donor provided a peripheral blood sample, and peripheral blood mononuclear cells were used for TCR beta sequencing. The Qiagen DNeasy Blood Extraction Kit was used to extract genomic DNA from the blood cell samples.

The receptor was isolated from a woman in her forties in good health and CMV-seropositive. The sequenced sample was PBMCs. The chain employs TRBV28 and TRBJ1-2; possibly the D gene is TRBD1, per 5 matching bases. The CDR3 protein is CASSSPTVIYYGYTF. The DNA is TGTGCCAGCAGTTCCCCGACAGTGATCTACTATGGCTACACCTTC.